These T cell receptor beta chains were read from a single sample in a study of shared clonotypes between healthy human individuals. Data came from immunoSEQ multiplex PCR; TCRdb stores just in-frame clones and leaves some out. The table lists approximately 99,000 clones, around 65% of them singletons. Sequences were obtained from memory CD8+ T cells sorted from blood. The receptors here all came from a woman in her twenties or thirties in good health. The CDR3 runs from the conserved cysteine through the conserved F or W. The order of the fields is D gene, J gene, V gene, clone size, CDR3 DNA, CDR3 protein. D genes are given only for firm matches. Part of the rows lack a size; the others show once, few, many or a class for expanded clones.

D: -; J: TRBJ1-1; V: TRBV27; size: -; DNA: TGTGCCAGCAGTCGGACCCTTGGCACTGAAGCTTTCTTT; CDR3: CASSRTLGTEAFF
D: -; J: TRBJ2-7; V: TRBV6-4; size: few; DNA: TGTGCCAGCAGTGACTTTGGGACTCCCCGCTCCCACGAGCAGTACTTC; CDR3: CASSDFGTPRSHEQYF
D: TRBD1; J: TRBJ1-5; V: TRBV5-1; size: -; DNA: TGCGCCAGCAGTCCTAGTCCCGGGACAGGAGGAAAAAATCAGCCCCAGCATTTT; CDR3: CASSPSPGTGGKNQPQHF
D: -; J: TRBJ2-3; V: TRBV7-8; size: -; DNA: TGTGCCAGCAGCTTTTTAGGCGGGGGCACAGATACGCAGTATTTT; CDR3: CASSFLGGGTDTQYF
D: -; J: TRBJ2-3; V: TRBV28; size: once; DNA: TGTGCCAGCAGTTTGGGGTCGGATACGCAGTATTTT; CDR3: CASSLGSDTQYF
D: TRBD2; J: TRBJ2-7; V: TRBV2; size: -; DNA: TGTGCCAGCAGTGAAGTAGCAGGGAGGGTCGAGCAGTACTTC; CDR3: CASSEVAGRVEQYF
D: -; J: TRBJ2-7; V: TRBV2; size: few; DNA: TGTGCCAGCAGTCCCTCGAGCCACGAGCAGTACTTC; CDR3: CASSPSSHEQYF
D: -; J: TRBJ1-2; V: TRBV2; size: -; DNA: TGTGCCAGCAGACTAATCGGAGATGGCTACACCTTC; CDR3: CASRLIGDGYTF
D: TRBD1; J: TRBJ2-1; V: TRBV18; size: -; DNA: TGTGCCAGCTCTCCTCAGACAGGGTCGCGGCTTACTGAGCAGTTCTTC; CDR3: CASSPQTGSRLTEQFF
D: TRBD2; J: TRBJ2-1; V: TRBV5-1; size: -; DNA: TGCGCCAGCAGCCACATAGCGGGAGCGATATATAGCTCCTACAATGAGCAGTTCTTC; CDR3: CASSHIAGAIYSSYNEQFF
D: TRBD2; J: TRBJ2-1; V: TRBV6-1; size: many; DNA: TGTGCCAGCAGTGAACTAGCGGGCTCCTACAATGAGCAGTTCTTC; CDR3: CASSELAGSYNEQFF
D: TRBD1; J: TRBJ1-4; V: TRBV7-3; size: -; DNA: TGTGCCAGCACCCCCGACAGGGACGTGAGTGAAAAACTGTTTTTT; CDR3: CASTPDRDVSEKLFF
D: -; J: TRBJ2-3; V: TRBV11-2; size: -; DNA: TGTGCCAGCAGCTTAGGACACTTCAGCACAGATACGCAGTATTTT; CDR3: CASSLGHFSTDTQYF
D: TRBD1; J: TRBJ2-7; V: TRBV28; size: -; DNA: TGTGCCACCGGGACAGCTTTGGCCTACGAGCAGTACTTC; CDR3: CATGTALAYEQYF
D: -; J: TRBJ1-1; V: TRBV27; size: -; DNA: TGTGCCAGCAGTAGAAAACACATGAACACTGAAGCTTTCTTT; CDR3: CASSRKHMNTEAFF
D: -; J: TRBJ1-2; V: TRBV9; size: -; DNA: TGTGCCAGCAGCGTAACCCCAGAAGCTAACTATGGCTACACCTTC; CDR3: CASSVTPEANYGYTF
D: -; J: TRBJ2-7; V: TRBV2; size: -; DNA: TGTGCCAGCAGGAGAGAAATAAACCCGGCCTACGAGCAGTACTTC; CDR3: CASRREINPAYEQYF
D: TRBD2; J: TRBJ2-7; V: TRBV10-2; size: -; DNA: TGCGCCAGCAAGGGGACTAGCGGGAGTTACGAGCAGTACTTC; CDR3: CASKGTSGSYEQYF
D: TRBD2; J: TRBJ2-1; V: TRBV25-1; size: -; DNA: TGTGCCAGCAGGAGTACTAGCGGGAGTTGGAATGAGCAGTTCTTC; CDR3: CASRSTSGSWNEQFF
D: TRBD1; J: TRBJ1-5; V: TRBV28; size: -; DNA: TGTGCCAGCAGTTTACCTTACCGGGACAGGGTCCTTCAGCCCCAGCATTTT; CDR3: CASSLPYRDRVLQPQHF
D: -; J: TRBJ1-3; V: TRBV29-1; size: -; DNA: TGCAGCGTTGAACAGGGTACGGGAAACACCATATATTTT; CDR3: CSVEQGTGNTIYF
D: TRBD2; J: TRBJ2-1; V: TRBV6-1; size: -; DNA: TGTGCCAGCACCCAGACTAGCGAGGTCAGTGAGCAGTTCTTC; CDR3: CASTQTSEVSEQFF
D: -; J: TRBJ2-3; V: TRBV7-9; size: -; DNA: TGTGCCAGCAGCCCATGGGGGGGGGCGGAGCGCGGCACAGATACGCAGTATTTT; CDR3: CASSPWGGAERGTDTQYF
D: -; J: TRBJ2-7; V: TRBV11-2; size: -; DNA: TGTGCCAGCAGCTTAAGCTCTTGGCAGGGGCACACCTACGAGCAGTACTTC; CDR3: CASSLSSWQGHTYEQYF
D: -; J: TRBJ1-1; V: TRBV29-1; size: -; DNA: TGCAGCGTGCGTCGGGGGCGGGAGAACACTGAAGCTTTCTTT; CDR3: CSVRRGRENTEAFF
D: TRBD2; J: TRBJ2-7; V: TRBV28; size: -; DNA: TGTGCCAGCAGTGTTCGGACTAGCGGGCTCTACGAGCAGTACTTC; CDR3: CASSVRTSGLYEQYF
D: -; J: TRBJ1-5; V: TRBV27; size: -; DNA: TGTGCCAGCAGTTTGGCGGAACATCAGCCCCAGCATTTT; CDR3: CASSLAEHQPQHF
D: -; J: TRBJ2-7; V: TRBV5-1; size: -; DNA: TGCGCCAGCAGCCGCCCGGAGCAGGGAGGCTACGAGCAGTACTTC; CDR3: CASSRPEQGGYEQYF
D: -; J: TRBJ2-7; V: TRBV25-1; size: -; DNA: TGTGCCAGCAGTGATCACCGGCAGCAGTACTTC; CDR3: CASSDHRQQYF
D: TRBD1; J: TRBJ2-7; V: TRBV7-2; size: -; DNA: TGTGCCAGCAGCTTTGGGACAGGGGCTGATGAGCAGTACTTC; CDR3: CASSFGTGADEQYF
D: TRBD2; J: TRBJ2-1; V: TRBV7-9; size: -; DNA: TGTGCCAGCAGCTTTCTAACTAGCGGGTACAATGAGCAGTTCTTC; CDR3: CASSFLTSGYNEQFF
D: -; J: TRBJ1-3; V: TRBV4-2; size: once; DNA: TGTGCCAGCAGCCAAGATCGGCTGGGGGTTGGAAACACCATATATTTT; CDR3: CASSQDRLGVGNTIYF
D: -; J: TRBJ1-1; V: TRBV7-8; size: once; DNA: TGTGCCAGCAGCTTGAGGGGGATGAACACTGAAGCTTTCTTT; CDR3: CASSLRGMNTEAFF
D: -; J: TRBJ1-1; V: TRBV9; size: -; DNA: TGTGCCAGCAGCGTGGTTAAGAACACTGAAGCTTTCTTT; CDR3: CASSVVKNTEAFF
D: -; J: TRBJ1-1; V: TRBV28; size: few; DNA: TGTGCCAGCAGTTTCCCGGGACAACTAACTGAAGCTTTCTTT; CDR3: CASSFPGQLTEAFF
D: -; J: TRBJ1-4; V: TRBV7-6; size: -; DNA: TGTGCCAGCAGCAGGGGTATATCGAGAGAAAAACTGTTTTTT; CDR3: CASSRGISREKLFF
D: -; J: TRBJ2-1; V: TRBV5-6; size: -; DNA: TGTGCCAGCAGCCGACAGCCATCCTACAATGAGCAGTTCTTC; CDR3: CASSRQPSYNEQFF
D: -; J: TRBJ2-5; V: TRBV9; size: -; DNA: TGTGCCAGCAGCGTATATGATGGGGAAGAGACCCAGTACTTC; CDR3: CASSVYDGEETQYF
D: -; J: TRBJ2-7; V: TRBV7-2; size: -; DNA: TGTGCCAGCAGCTTAGAGTTACAGAGCTACGAGCAGTACTTC; CDR3: CASSLELQSYEQYF
D: TRBD1; J: TRBJ2-3; V: TRBV7-6; size: -; DNA: TGTGCCAGCAGCTTAGGACAGGGCAGGGCCTTCACAGATACGCAGTATTTT; CDR3: CASSLGQGRAFTDTQYF
D: -; J: TRBJ2-7; V: TRBV19; size: -; DNA: TGTGCCAGTAGTATATTGGCAGGATACGAGCAGTACTTC; CDR3: CASSILAGYEQYF
D: -; J: TRBJ2-5; V: TRBV15; size: -; DNA: TGTGCCACCAGCAGAGTATTAGGACAACAAGAGACCCAGTACTTC; CDR3: CATSRVLGQQETQYF
D: -; J: TRBJ2-7; V: TRBV19; size: -; DNA: TGTGCCAGTAGTATAGATCCGGCCTACGAGCAGTACTTC; CDR3: CASSIDPAYEQYF
D: -; J: TRBJ2-1; V: TRBV18; size: -; DNA: TGTGCCAGCTCACCTTCCCCCGTCTCCTCCTACAATGAGCAGTTCTTC; CDR3: CASSPSPVSSYNEQFF
D: TRBD2; J: TRBJ2-5; V: TRBV2; size: -; DNA: TGTGCCAGCAGTGAAGCAGGGACTAGCGGGGGGTCCCAAGAGACCCAGTACTTC; CDR3: CASSEAGTSGGSQETQYF